This TCR beta chain was obtained from a study of blood T cell repertoires in COVID-19. Across the study: Acute-phase and convalescent COVID-19 samples originated in the United States, Italy and Spain. The cDNA or gDNA used as material had been derived from T cells, B-cell-depleted T cells, or PBMCs.

How the authors handled the data: Reference gene primer amplification in the assay estimated nucleated cell counts. Generated by immunoSEQ multiplex PCR, the TCRdb table keeps only in-frame clones and is missing some. V and J calls and clone size are as listed in that table; D and trimming were resolved from the DNA. This sample carries some 140,000 clones, roughly 80% of them seen once, and the ten largest clones take approximately 30%. The CDR3 loop spans 15 amino acids. V lost 5 bases and J 2 bases, leaving 16 bases between the germline ends. Germline CDR1 and CDR2: SGHVS and FQNEAQ. The sequenced material came from peripheral blood. This sequence was found in a woman in her sixties with acute or convalescent COVID-19. This rearrangement joins TRBV7-8 to TRBJ2-7; a possible D gene is TRBD1 (6 bases). The CDR3 loop is CASSPLRQVTYEQYF. CDR3 DNA sequence: TGTGCCAGCAGCCCCCTGCGACAGGTTACCTACGAGCAGTACTTC.